These 26 T cell receptor beta chains were sequenced from one sample in a study of T-cell reconstitution after alpha-beta-depleted transplantation in children. Construction of the TCRbeta library involved unique molecular identifiers. TCRdb recomputed calls from the PCR reads with MiXCR, one row per CDR3 protein. Among roughly 100,000 distinct CDR3 sequences, 4.5% to 7.5% were seen once, and the ten largest hold 5.5% to 7%. The specimen was PBMCs, mostly from graft donor cells, collected 60 days after TCRalphabeta/CD19-depleted stem cell transplant. The origin of the receptors is a female patient aged 2-9 years who had a stem cell transplant for Fanconi anemia, so the T cells may come from the graft donor.

This clonotype was counted at least ten times. The rearrangement uses TRBV29-1 and TRBJ2-7; D is ambiguous. The CDR3 loop spans 11 amino acids. Trimming removed 5 bases from V and 2 bases from J, with 7 bases in between. CDR1 SQVTM and CDR2 ANQGSEA come from the germline V gene. CDR3 in amino acids: CSVLGPYEQYF. The CDR3 DNA is TGCAGCGTTCTAGGCCCCTACGAGCAGTACTTC.

In its sample, this clonotype was seen many times. The chain employs TRBV20-1 and TRBJ2-7; 9 nucleotides line up with TRBD1. CDR3 length: 15 residues. Germline assignment: CDR1 DFQATT and CDR2 SNEGSKA (reference sequence). Trimming removed 0 bases from V and 5 bases from J; junction bases left unmatched: 8. This CDR3 is CSARDPGQGENEQYF. The DNA for the CDR3 is TGCAGTGCTAGAGATCCGGGACAGGGAGAGAACGAGCAGTACTTC.

This clonotype showed up many times. This chain links TRBV29-1 with TRBJ1-3, with TRBD1 as a possible D gene (6 bases). CDR1 is SQVTM and CDR2 is ANQGSEA in the germline V gene. The CDR3 loop spans 17 amino acids. V was pared by 1 base and J by 0 bases, with 16 bases between. Here the CDR3 reads CSVEGVPGDPSGNTIYF. The CDR3 DNA sequence: TGCAGCGTTGAAGGGGTGCCAGGGGACCCCTCTGGAAACACCATATATTTT.

This clonotype was detected many times. The rearrangement uses TRBV12-3 or TRBV12-4 and TRBJ1-1; D not certain. V was clipped by 3 bases and J by 4 bases, with 9 bases between them. The CDR3 has 13 residues. CDR3 sequence: CASSLEVGTEAFF. For the CDR3, the DNA is TGTGCCAGCAGTTTGGAAGTCGGCACTGAAGCTTTCTTT.

The rearrangement joins TRBV7-2 to TRBJ2-1; the match to TRBD1 covers 8 bases. Trimming at V came to 1 base and at J to 7 bases, leaving 9 bases not matched to a gene. The CDR3 is 16 residues long. From germline, CDR1 is SGHTA and CDR2 FQGNSA. The CDR3 loop reads CASSLVFGQGYNEQFF. The CDR3 DNA reads TGTGCCAGCAGCTTAGTATTCGGACAGGGATATAATGAGCAGTTCTTC.

This clonotype was seen a few times. The rearrangement links TRBV20-1 to TRBJ2-4; maybe TRBD1 (5 bases). Germline lookup yields CDR1 DFQATT and CDR2 SNEGSKA (reference sequence). CDR3 length: 13 residues. Trimming took 1 base from V and 5 from J, leaving 9 bases between them. The CDR3 nucleotides are TGCAGTGCTAGAGGGCAGGGCCAAAACATTCAGTACTTC. This gives the protein CSARGQGQNIQYF.

The chain is built from TRBV7-3 and TRBJ2-3; TRBD1 aligns across 9 bases. Germline V lookup: CDR1 SGHTA, CDR2 FQGTGA. V lost 2 bases to trimming and J lost 1 base; unmatched junction nucleotides: 7. CDR3 length equals 17 residues. The CDR3 region is CASSLLGQGIGTDTQYF. The CDR3 DNA reads as TGTGCCAGCAGCTTATTGGGACAGGGTATTGGCACAGATACGCAGTATTTT. The variable domain in full, with the rest retrieved from reference TRBV7-3 and TRBJ2-3, is GAGVSQTPSNKVTEKGKYVELRCDPISGHTALYWYRQSLGQGPEFLIYFQGTGAADDSGLPNDRFFAVRPEGSVSTLKIQRTERGDSAVYLCASSLLGQGIGTDTQYFGPGTRLTVL.

This clonotype was counted at least ten times. The CDR3 here is CASSLVGQGYEKLFF. The CDR3 DNA reads as TGCGCCAGCAGCTTGGTAGGACAGGGGTATGAAAAACTGTTTTTT. The rearrangement uses TRBV5-1 and TRBJ1-4, with 9 bases identical to TRBD1. The germline CDR1 and CDR2 sequences are SGHRS and YFSETQ. Losses at the gene ends were 0 bases for V and 6 bases for J; bases not matched to a gene: 3. The CDR3 has 15 amino acids.

The genes are TRBV7-2 and TRBJ2-5, with 9 bases that match TRBD1. This CDR3 has 15 residues. V was clipped by 5 bases and J by 5 bases; unmatched bases: 9. The germline V gene has CDR1 SGHTA and CDR2 FQGNSA. CDR3 nucleotides: TGTGCCAGCAGCCCGCCGGACAGGGGTGATGAGACCCAGTACTTC. This encodes CASSPPDRGDETQYF.

A few counts support this clonotype. This chain links TRBV7-8 with TRBJ2-5; D gene uncertain. The CDR3 runs to 14 residues. Trimming stripped 2 bases from V and 3 bases from J, with 10 bases between. Germline CDR1 SGHVS, CDR2 FQNEAQ. The CDR3 DNA sequence: TGTGCCAGCAGCTTAACGCGGAGAGAAGAGACCCAGTACTTC. Protein product: CASSLTRREETQYF.

This clonotype was found a few times. This chain connects TRBV7-2 to TRBJ2-3, with TRBD2 matching over 10 bases. The V segment lost 3 bases and the J segment 2 bases; nucleotides outside the gene matches: 5. Germline V gene data show CDR1 as SGHTA and CDR2 as FQGNSA. The length of the CDR3 is 16 residues. In DNA, the CDR3 is TGTGCCAGCAGCTTTGGAGCGGGGGGGCACACAGATACGCAGTATTTT. It yields the protein CASSFGAGGHTDTQYF.

This clonotype was counted many times. The chain employs TRBV5-1 and TRBJ1-5; D is undetermined. CDR1 and CDR2 from the germline V gene are SGHRS and YFSETQ. V lost 0 bases, J lost 2 bases, and 6 bases lay in between. This CDR3 has 14 residues. This CDR3 is CASSLEGGNQPQHF. CDR3 in DNA: TGCGCCAGCAGCTTGGAGGGAGGCAATCAGCCCCAGCATTTT.

To note about this clonotype: Sequence at one end of the junction differs from germline and may be a read error. The V call is TRBV5-1, the J call TRBJ2-1, with D perhaps assigned TRBD1 or TRBD2 (6 bases each). This CDR3 is built from 14 residues. Germline-derived CDR1 and CDR2 are SGHRS and YFSETQ. In DNA, the CDR3 is TGCGCCATCAGCTTGGGGGGCGCTAGCAATGAGCAGTTCTTC. Amino acid sequence: CAISLGGASNEQFF.

There are many counts of this clonotype. This chain uses TRBV3-1 with TRBJ1-4; 8 nucleotides align to TRBD1. Germline CDR1 LGHDT, CDR2 YNNKEL (reference sequence). This CDR3 contains 18 residues. With V trimmed by 1 base and J by 4 bases, 11 bases remained unmatched. CDR3: CASSQALTSDRGNEKLFF. CDR3 coding DNA: TGTGCCAGCAGCCAAGCGTTGACTAGTGACAGGGGTAATGAAAAACTGTTTTTT.

There are a few counts of this clonotype. V usage is TRBV18 and J usage is TRBJ2-4; 7 positions agree with TRBD1. The length of the CDR3 is 15 residues. Trimming at V came to 8 bases and at J to 0 bases, leaving 7 bases not matched to a gene. Per the germline V gene, CDR1 is KGHSH and CDR2 is LQKENI. CDR3 amino acids: CASAGTVEAKNIQYF. The DNA of the CDR3 is TGTGCCAGCGCCGGGACAGTCGAAGCCAAAAACATTCAGTACTTC.

In its sample, this clonotype was seen many times. The chain couples TRBV15 to TRBJ2-3; D might be TRBD1 (5 bases). Per the germline V gene, CDR1 is LNHNV and CDR2 is YYDKDF (reference sequence). This CDR3 spans 17 amino acids. V was clipped by 1 base and J by 2 bases, with 16 bases between them. DNA of the CDR3: TGTGCCACCAGCAGAGGGTTTGGCAGGGTACTCACAGATACGCAGTATTTT. It yields the protein CATSRGFGRVLTDTQYF.

This clonotype was seen a few times. The chain uses TRBV2 and TRBJ2-7, with D tentatively TRBD1 (6 bases). The germline V gene has CDR1 SNHLY and CDR2 FYNNEI. This CDR3 spans 12 amino acids. V dropped 11 bases and J dropped 2 bases, with 13 bases sitting between them. In DNA, the CDR3 is TGTGCCGGCGCAGGGGTTGCCTACGAGCAGTACTTC. This gives the protein CAGAGVAYEQYF.

This clonotype was counted a few times. The V gene is TRBV6-1, the J gene TRBJ1-6; 7 bases line up with TRBD1. The germline CDR1 and CDR2 sequences are MNHNS and SASEGT. This CDR3 region has 16 residues. Trimming removed 6 bases from V and 3 bases from J; junction bases left unmatched: 8. The CDR3: CASSRSRTGYNSPLHF. In nucleotides, the CDR3 is TGTGCCAGCAGCCGTTCCCGGACAGGCTATAATTCACCCCTCCACTTT.

The V gene is TRBV28, the J gene TRBJ2-3; D possibly corresponds to TRBD1 (6 bases). V lost 5 bases to trimming and J lost 2 bases, with 20 bases between them. Germline V gene lookup returns CDR1 MDHEN and CDR2 SYDVKM. This CDR3 region has 17 residues. The CDR3: CASSGVTGQPFTDTQYF. The CDR3 nucleotides are TGTGCCAGCAGTGGCGTTACAGGGCAACCATTCACAGATACGCAGTATTTT.

This clonotype was counted between two and nine times. The gene calls are TRBV12-3 or TRBV12-4 and TRBJ1-4, with D hard to call. Trimming removed 3 bases at V and 6 bases at J, with 11 bases between. The CDR3 totals 14 residues. Here the CDR3 reads CASSLQVVYEKLFF. Written as DNA, the CDR3 is TGTGCCAGCAGTTTGCAGGTGGTCTATGAAAAACTGTTTTTT.

This chain joins TRBV9 and TRBJ2-6, with 9 nucleotides matching TRBD2. Germline CDR1 and CDR2: SGDLS and YYNGEE. Unmatched junction bases numbered 8, after V lost 1 base and J lost 0 bases. The CDR3 extends over 19 amino acids. CDR3 protein: CASSVTPLAGISGANVLTF. The CDR3 DNA follows: TGTGCCAGCAGCGTAACCCCCCTAGCGGGGATCTCTGGGGCCAACGTCCTGACTTTC.

In its sample, this clonotype was seen many times. The chain uses TRBV28 and TRBJ2-7; no clear D gene. The CDR3 is 14 residues long. Trimming took off 6 bases at V and 0 bases at J, with 12 bases between the two ends. The germline CDR1 and CDR2 sequences are MDHEN and SYDVKM. The CDR3 region has the DNA TGTGCCAGCAGGGCCCAGGTGAACTCCTACGAGCAGTACTTC. Its protein product is CASRAQVNSYEQYF.

In regard to this clonotype: As the CDR3 is not closed by the conserved phenylalanine or tryptophan, this likely results from a read error. It is unclear where the CDR3 begins or ends on the DNA, so no DNA is shown, and the CDR3 is as TCRdb lists it. J is TRBJ2-3 and V is TRBV5-1; TRBD2 reflects the table's D call only, with no check against the DNA. The V gene's germline CDR1 is SGHRS and CDR2 YFSETQ. The CDR3 is 15 amino acids in total, end residues counted. The CDR3 spells CASSLVSSGTDTQNY.

This clonotype was seen repeatedly, ten times or more. V usage is TRBV20-1 and J usage is TRBJ1-5; D call uncertain. This CDR3 region has 16 residues. Germline CDR1 and CDR2: DFQATT and SNEGSKA (reference sequence). V lost 0 bases and J 0 bases, leaving 12 bases between the germline ends. CDR3 region: CSARDHSPYSNQPQHF. The CDR3 coding sequence is TGCAGTGCTAGAGATCACAGCCCCTATAGCAATCAGCCCCAGCATTTT.

The chain is built from TRBV4-1 and TRBJ2-5; 13 bases agree with TRBD2. V was clipped by 4 bases and J by 3 bases; unmatched bases: 5. The CDR3 runs 16 residues. Germline CDR1 is MGHRA and CDR2 is YSYEKL. This chain's CDR3 is CASSPHGLAGEETQYF. CDR3 nucleotide sequence: TGCGCCAGCAGCCCGCACGGACTAGCGGGAGAAGAGACCCAGTACTTC.

The V gene is TRBV5-1, the J gene TRBJ2-1, with D perhaps given as TRBD1 or TRBD2 (5 bases each). CDR3 length: 14 residues. Trimming shortened V by 4 bases and J by 9 bases, and 17 bases separated the two germline ends. Germline CDR1 is SGHRS and CDR2 is YFSETQ. The CDR3 protein is CASSPGPSGREQFF. Written as DNA, the CDR3 is TGCGCCAGCAGCCCGGGACCCTCAGGACGTGAGCAGTTCTTC.